Each of the 27 T cell receptor beta chains below was sequenced from the same sample in a study of shared clonotypes between healthy human individuals. The data were produced by immunoSEQ multiplex PCR, yet TCRdb's version contains in-frame clones alone and is incomplete. Found here are approximately 2,300,000 clones, around 90% of them singletons; the top ten hold around 0.35%. Sequences were obtained from naive CD4+ T cells from PBMCs. Subset denoted: CD45RA+ positively selected. These receptors were collected from a man between 18 and 35 years old in good health. Some clones in this sample may be carry-over from other donors' samples.

V usage is TRBV5-1 and J usage is TRBJ2-7; 9 bases fit TRBD1. The CDR3 spans 14 residues. V lost 4 bases and J lost 6; bases outside the gene matches: 8. The germline V gene has CDR1 SGHRS and CDR2 YFSETQ. In DNA, the CDR3 is TGCGCCAGCAGCGGAGGGACAGGGTTTGGCGAGCAGTACTTC. Residues: CASSGGTGFGEQYF.

As concerns this clone: Different DNA sequences within this sample yield the same CDR3. V and J are TRBV19 and TRBJ1-5; TRBD1 agrees at 7 bases. Looked up from germline, CDR1 is LNHDA and CDR2 is SQIVND (reference sequence). The junction had 9 bases not matched to a gene; V was cut back by 7 bases and J by 3 bases. The CDR3 has 15 amino acids. The CDR3 DNA sequence: TGTGCCAGTACCTCGACAGGGCCCCTCAATCAGCCCCAGCATTTT. It translates to CASTSTGPLNQPQHF.

The chain couples TRBV7-9 to TRBJ1-6, with a tentative D call TRBD1 (5 bases). CDR1 is SEHNR and CDR2 is FQNEAQ in the germline V gene (reference sequence). The CDR3 is 15 amino acids. Trimming left V 5 bases short and J 7 bases short, with 15 bases between. The CDR3 sequence: CASSQGAGSNSPLHF. CDR3 nucleotide sequence: TGTGCCAGCAGCCAAGGGGCAGGGTCCAATTCACCCCTCCACTTT. The full variable domain, its missing parts supplied by reference TRBV7-9 and TRBJ1-6, is DTGVSQNPRHKITKRGQNVTFRCDPISEHNRLYWYRQTLGQGPEFLTYFQNEAQLEKSRLLSDRFSAERPKGSFSTLEIQRTEQGDSAMYLCASSQGAGSNSPLHFGNGTRLTVT.

The rearrangement uses TRBV11-2 and TRBJ1-6; D unresolved. Deletions cut 1 base from V and 7 bases from J, with 11 bases between. CDR1 is SGHAT, CDR2 FQNNGV, per germline. The CDR3 spans 15 residues. DNA of the CDR3: TGTGCCAGCAGCTTAGCGGAGAATACCAATTCACCCCTCCACTTT. Amino acids: CASSLAENTNSPLHF.

This rearrangement joins TRBV30 to TRBJ1-5, with no clear D. Trimming left V 2 bases short and J 9 bases short, with 11 bases between. CDR3 length: 12 amino acids. The germline gives CDR1 GTSNPN, CDR2 SVGIG (reference sequence). This CDR3 is CAWSRQKLPQHF. The CDR3 DNA reads TGTGCCTGGAGTCGACAAAAGTTGCCCCAGCATTTT.

The chain carries TRBV4-1 and TRBJ2-1, with D tentatively TRBD2 (7 bases). The V end lost 1 base, the J end lost 6 bases, and 16 bases lay between the germline ends. The CDR3 has 16 amino acids. Germline V gene lookup returns CDR1 MGHRA and CDR2 YSYEKL. For the CDR3, the DNA is TGCGCCAGCAGCCAAGTCCCGGGGGGCGCATCCAATGAGCAGTTCTTC. It codes for CASSQVPGGASNEQFF.

The V gene is TRBV29-1, the J gene TRBJ2-3, with D perhaps matching TRBD1 (5 bases). The germline gives CDR1 SQVTM, CDR2 ANQGSEA. V was trimmed by 2 bases and J by 6 bases, leaving 12 bases between them. The CDR3 is made up of 13 amino acids. For the CDR3, the DNA is TGCAGCGTTGAAAGGGCCAGGGCCGATACGCAGTATTTT. Its protein product is CSVERARADTQYF.

Comment on this clone: The same CDR3 also results from other DNA sequences found in this sample. The chain carries TRBV7-8 and TRBJ1-2; tentative D call: TRBD1 (5 bases). Germline V gene sequence: CDR1 SGHVS, CDR2 FQNEAQ. The CDR3 has 12 amino acids. V lost 5 bases and J lost 7, with 11 bases in between. CDR3 coding DNA: TGTGCCAGCAGCCTAGGGGATTCTGGCTACACCTTC. Protein product: CASSLGDSGYTF.

The rearrangement links TRBV4-1 to TRBJ2-3; 9 nucleotides line up with TRBD2. Germline CDR1 MGHRA, CDR2 YSYEKL. The junction had 9 bases not matched to a gene; V was cut back by 4 bases and J by 1 base. The CDR3 extends over 17 amino acids. CDR3 coding DNA: TGCGCCAGCAGCCCCGCGGGAGGGCTCCCCGGCACAGATACGCAGTATTTT. It codes for CASSPAGGLPGTDTQYF.

In the case of this clone: The same CDR3 is also encoded by other DNA sequences in this sample. The rearrangement uses TRBV28 and TRBJ2-3, with TRBD2 matching 9 bases. Germline CDR1 MDHEN, CDR2 SYDVKM. V lost 5 bases, J lost 4 bases, and 7 bases stayed unmatched. The CDR3 runs 15 residues. CDR3 in DNA: TGTGCCAGCAGTCTGACAAGCGGGAGGCCAGATACGCAGTATTTT. Translation gives CASSLTSGRPDTQYF.

Only a few counts were recorded for this clone. The genes are TRBV29-1 and TRBJ1-1, with no clear D. The CDR3 is 12 amino acids. Germline V gives CDR1 SQVTM, CDR2 ANQGSEA. Trimming pared 4 bases from V and 12 bases from J, leaving 18 bases between. In DNA form, the CDR3 reads TGCAGCGTTGGCATCGAATCTAGAGTCACTTTCTTT. Amino acids: CSVGIESRVTFF.

The genes are TRBV7-3 and TRBJ2-7; 9 nucleotides align to TRBD1. Per the germline V gene, CDR1 is SGHTA and CDR2 is FQGTGA. The CDR3 loop spans 16 amino acids. The V and J ends lost 4 bases and 0 bases, in that order; junction bases with no gene match: 7. Here the CDR3 DNA reads TGTGCCAGCAGCTCTCAGACAGGGGGGAGCTCCTACGAGCAGTACTTC. Its translation is CASSSQTGGSSYEQYF.

This chain uses TRBV5-4 with TRBJ2-5; 11 bases align to TRBD2. Germline V gene sequence: CDR1 SGHNT, CDR2 YYREEE (reference sequence). V gave up 2 bases and J gave up 7 bases; unmatched junction bases: 4. CDR3 length: 14 amino acids. DNA for the CDR3: TGTGCCAGCAGCTTATGGCTAGCGGGGGGGACCCAGTACTTC. Translated: CASSLWLAGGTQYF.

This chain connects TRBV9 to TRBJ2-3; D remains unclear. V dropped 2 bases and J dropped 4 bases, with 5 bases sitting between them. The CDR3 has 12 residues. CDR1 and CDR2 (germline): SGDLS, YYNGEE. CDR3 sequence: CASSVVPDTQYF. For the CDR3, the DNA is TGTGCCAGCAGCGTTGTACCAGATACGCAGTATTTT.

The CDR3 reads CASSLAGVVGNEQFF. CDR3 in DNA: TGTGCCAGCAGCTTAGCGGGAGTCGTTGGTAATGAGCAGTTCTTC. The chain combines TRBV27 with TRBJ2-1; 9 bases match TRBD2. The J segment lost 7 bases and the V segment lost 6 bases, leaving 10 bases of the junction unmatched. The CDR3 runs to 15 residues. Germline CDR1 reads MNHEY; CDR2 reads SMNVEV (reference sequence).

CDR3 nucleotides: TGCGCCAGCAGCGCGGGACAGGGGGCCGCCTTTTTGAATGAGCAGTTCTTC. Translated, it gives CASSAGQGAAFLNEQFF. V usage is TRBV5-1 and J usage is TRBJ2-1, with TRBD1 matching 12 bases. The V segment lost 4 bases and the J segment 7 bases; nucleotides outside the gene matches: 12. In germline, CDR1 is SGHRS, CDR2 YFSETQ. The CDR3 extends over 17 amino acids.

The V and J genes are TRBV5-1 and TRBJ2-3, with 7 positions matching TRBD2. The CDR3 has 15 residues. Germline V gives CDR1 SGHRS, CDR2 YFSETQ. J lost 0 bases, V lost 4 bases, and 5 bases had no gene match. The CDR3 protein is CASSALGGSTDTQYF. The CDR3 DNA reads as TGCGCCAGCAGCGCCCTCGGGGGGAGCACAGATACGCAGTATTTT.

Concerning this clone: The same CDR3 arises from other DNA sequences in this sample as well. J is TRBJ2-7 and V is TRBV25-1, with D hard to call. V was shortened by 1 base and J by 0 bases, with 7 bases between the two germline ends. Germline V gene sequence: CDR1 MGHDK, CDR2 SYGVNS. CDR3 length: 14 amino acids. CDR3 protein: CASSESGSSYEQYF. The DNA for the CDR3 is TGTGCCAGCAGTGAATCGGGTAGCTCCTACGAGCAGTACTTC.

The sample holds a few counts of this clone. Other DNA sequences in this sample translate to the same CDR3. The chain couples TRBV28 to TRBJ2-7; D gene unclear. Trimming cost V 6 bases and J 3 bases, with 6 bases left between them. The V gene's germline CDR1 is MDHEN and CDR2 SYDVKM. The CDR3 sequence is 11 residues long. The CDR3 sequence: CASSLNYEQYF. The CDR3 nucleotides read TGTGCCAGCAGCCTAAACTACGAGCAGTACTTC. The variable domain in full, completed from reference TRBV28 and TRBJ2-7, reads DVKVTQSSRYLVKRTGEKVFLECVQDMDHENMFWYRQDPGLGLRLIYFSYDVKMKEKGDIPEGYSVSREKKERFSLILESASTNQTSMYLCASSLNYEQYFGPGTRLTVT.

The genes are TRBV19 and TRBJ1-1, with D possibly TRBD1 on 5 matching bases. This CDR3 is 14 amino acids long. In germline, CDR1 is LNHDA, CDR2 SQIVND (reference sequence). The V end was cut by 8 bases, the J end by 1 base, with 14 bases between. CDR3 sequence (DNA): TGTGCCAGTCATTTCAGGGCGGGGAACACTGAAGCTTTCTTT. It translates to CASHFRAGNTEAFF.

The V call is TRBV28, the J call TRBJ1-1, with D possibly being TRBD1 (5 bases). This CDR3 spans 14 amino acids. The germline CDR1 and CDR2 sequences are MDHEN and SYDVKM. Trimming cost V 7 bases and J 11 bases, with 23 bases left between them. The CDR3 DNA reads as TGTGCCAGCACCAGCCCGGGGGGACTGTATGTGGCTTTCTTT. Translation: CASTSPGGLYVAFF. The entire variable domain, with the rest obtained from reference TRBV28 and TRBJ1-1, is as follows: DVKVTQSSRYLVKRTGEKVFLECVQDMDHENMFWYRQDPGLGLRLIYFSYDVKMKEKGDIPEGYSVSREKKERFSLILESASTNQTSMYLCASTSPGGLYVAFFGQGTRLTVV.

This chain uses TRBV9 with TRBJ2-1, with D possibly being TRBD2 (5 bases). The CDR3 is made up of 13 amino acids. The V end lost 2 bases, the J end lost 9 bases, and 12 bases lay between the germline ends. In germline, CDR1 is SGDLS, CDR2 YYNGEE. CDR3 sequence: CASSVSSAGEQFF. DNA for the CDR3: TGTGCCAGCAGCGTGTCGAGTGCGGGTGAGCAGTTCTTC.

The chain has TRBV28 and TRBJ1-3; D is uncertain. The CDR3 runs 13 residues. V shed 10 bases and J shed 0 bases, with 10 bases lying between them. Germline CDR1 MDHEN, CDR2 SYDVKM. CDR3 loop: CATLVYSGNTIYF. DNA of the CDR3: TGTGCCACATTAGTTTACTCTGGAAACACCATATATTTT.

The chain links TRBV30 to TRBJ2-7; TRBD2 is a possible D gene (5 bases). The germline V gene encodes CDR1 GTSNPN and CDR2 SVGIG (reference sequence). Trimming pared 5 bases from V and 6 bases from J, leaving 11 bases between. The CDR3 has 11 amino acids. CDR3 protein: CAWATRSEQYF. The CDR3 nucleotides are TGTGCCTGGGCCACTAGAAGCGAGCAGTACTTC.

This chain links TRBV4-2 with TRBJ2-3; D is undetermined. This CDR3 spans 16 amino acids. CDR1 and CDR2 from the germline V gene are LGHNA and YNFKEQ. Trimming left V 3 bases short and J 2 bases short, with 15 bases between. The CDR3: CASSHTPLGSTDTQYF. For the CDR3, the DNA is TGTGCCAGCAGCCACACACCCCTGGGGTCCACAGATACGCAGTATTTT.

The chain is built from TRBV28 and TRBJ1-2; D not resolved. The germline V gene encodes CDR1 MDHEN and CDR2 SYDVKM. The CDR3 is 14 amino acids. Trimming took off 5 bases at V and 3 bases at J, with 13 bases between the two ends. The CDR3 DNA is TGTGCCAGCAGTCCCGGTGGGTTGGACTATGGCTACACCTTC. It encodes CASSPGGLDYGYTF.

This chain links TRBV11-3 with TRBJ1-1, with 7 bases matching TRBD1. This CDR3 is 15 amino acids long. V dropped 1 base and J dropped 4; count of bases not matched to a gene: 6. The V gene's germline CDR1 is SGHNT and CDR2 YENEEA. The CDR3 reads CASSLVYQGGTEAFF. The CDR3 nucleotides read TGTGCCAGCAGCTTAGTTTACCAGGGGGGCACTGAAGCTTTCTTT.